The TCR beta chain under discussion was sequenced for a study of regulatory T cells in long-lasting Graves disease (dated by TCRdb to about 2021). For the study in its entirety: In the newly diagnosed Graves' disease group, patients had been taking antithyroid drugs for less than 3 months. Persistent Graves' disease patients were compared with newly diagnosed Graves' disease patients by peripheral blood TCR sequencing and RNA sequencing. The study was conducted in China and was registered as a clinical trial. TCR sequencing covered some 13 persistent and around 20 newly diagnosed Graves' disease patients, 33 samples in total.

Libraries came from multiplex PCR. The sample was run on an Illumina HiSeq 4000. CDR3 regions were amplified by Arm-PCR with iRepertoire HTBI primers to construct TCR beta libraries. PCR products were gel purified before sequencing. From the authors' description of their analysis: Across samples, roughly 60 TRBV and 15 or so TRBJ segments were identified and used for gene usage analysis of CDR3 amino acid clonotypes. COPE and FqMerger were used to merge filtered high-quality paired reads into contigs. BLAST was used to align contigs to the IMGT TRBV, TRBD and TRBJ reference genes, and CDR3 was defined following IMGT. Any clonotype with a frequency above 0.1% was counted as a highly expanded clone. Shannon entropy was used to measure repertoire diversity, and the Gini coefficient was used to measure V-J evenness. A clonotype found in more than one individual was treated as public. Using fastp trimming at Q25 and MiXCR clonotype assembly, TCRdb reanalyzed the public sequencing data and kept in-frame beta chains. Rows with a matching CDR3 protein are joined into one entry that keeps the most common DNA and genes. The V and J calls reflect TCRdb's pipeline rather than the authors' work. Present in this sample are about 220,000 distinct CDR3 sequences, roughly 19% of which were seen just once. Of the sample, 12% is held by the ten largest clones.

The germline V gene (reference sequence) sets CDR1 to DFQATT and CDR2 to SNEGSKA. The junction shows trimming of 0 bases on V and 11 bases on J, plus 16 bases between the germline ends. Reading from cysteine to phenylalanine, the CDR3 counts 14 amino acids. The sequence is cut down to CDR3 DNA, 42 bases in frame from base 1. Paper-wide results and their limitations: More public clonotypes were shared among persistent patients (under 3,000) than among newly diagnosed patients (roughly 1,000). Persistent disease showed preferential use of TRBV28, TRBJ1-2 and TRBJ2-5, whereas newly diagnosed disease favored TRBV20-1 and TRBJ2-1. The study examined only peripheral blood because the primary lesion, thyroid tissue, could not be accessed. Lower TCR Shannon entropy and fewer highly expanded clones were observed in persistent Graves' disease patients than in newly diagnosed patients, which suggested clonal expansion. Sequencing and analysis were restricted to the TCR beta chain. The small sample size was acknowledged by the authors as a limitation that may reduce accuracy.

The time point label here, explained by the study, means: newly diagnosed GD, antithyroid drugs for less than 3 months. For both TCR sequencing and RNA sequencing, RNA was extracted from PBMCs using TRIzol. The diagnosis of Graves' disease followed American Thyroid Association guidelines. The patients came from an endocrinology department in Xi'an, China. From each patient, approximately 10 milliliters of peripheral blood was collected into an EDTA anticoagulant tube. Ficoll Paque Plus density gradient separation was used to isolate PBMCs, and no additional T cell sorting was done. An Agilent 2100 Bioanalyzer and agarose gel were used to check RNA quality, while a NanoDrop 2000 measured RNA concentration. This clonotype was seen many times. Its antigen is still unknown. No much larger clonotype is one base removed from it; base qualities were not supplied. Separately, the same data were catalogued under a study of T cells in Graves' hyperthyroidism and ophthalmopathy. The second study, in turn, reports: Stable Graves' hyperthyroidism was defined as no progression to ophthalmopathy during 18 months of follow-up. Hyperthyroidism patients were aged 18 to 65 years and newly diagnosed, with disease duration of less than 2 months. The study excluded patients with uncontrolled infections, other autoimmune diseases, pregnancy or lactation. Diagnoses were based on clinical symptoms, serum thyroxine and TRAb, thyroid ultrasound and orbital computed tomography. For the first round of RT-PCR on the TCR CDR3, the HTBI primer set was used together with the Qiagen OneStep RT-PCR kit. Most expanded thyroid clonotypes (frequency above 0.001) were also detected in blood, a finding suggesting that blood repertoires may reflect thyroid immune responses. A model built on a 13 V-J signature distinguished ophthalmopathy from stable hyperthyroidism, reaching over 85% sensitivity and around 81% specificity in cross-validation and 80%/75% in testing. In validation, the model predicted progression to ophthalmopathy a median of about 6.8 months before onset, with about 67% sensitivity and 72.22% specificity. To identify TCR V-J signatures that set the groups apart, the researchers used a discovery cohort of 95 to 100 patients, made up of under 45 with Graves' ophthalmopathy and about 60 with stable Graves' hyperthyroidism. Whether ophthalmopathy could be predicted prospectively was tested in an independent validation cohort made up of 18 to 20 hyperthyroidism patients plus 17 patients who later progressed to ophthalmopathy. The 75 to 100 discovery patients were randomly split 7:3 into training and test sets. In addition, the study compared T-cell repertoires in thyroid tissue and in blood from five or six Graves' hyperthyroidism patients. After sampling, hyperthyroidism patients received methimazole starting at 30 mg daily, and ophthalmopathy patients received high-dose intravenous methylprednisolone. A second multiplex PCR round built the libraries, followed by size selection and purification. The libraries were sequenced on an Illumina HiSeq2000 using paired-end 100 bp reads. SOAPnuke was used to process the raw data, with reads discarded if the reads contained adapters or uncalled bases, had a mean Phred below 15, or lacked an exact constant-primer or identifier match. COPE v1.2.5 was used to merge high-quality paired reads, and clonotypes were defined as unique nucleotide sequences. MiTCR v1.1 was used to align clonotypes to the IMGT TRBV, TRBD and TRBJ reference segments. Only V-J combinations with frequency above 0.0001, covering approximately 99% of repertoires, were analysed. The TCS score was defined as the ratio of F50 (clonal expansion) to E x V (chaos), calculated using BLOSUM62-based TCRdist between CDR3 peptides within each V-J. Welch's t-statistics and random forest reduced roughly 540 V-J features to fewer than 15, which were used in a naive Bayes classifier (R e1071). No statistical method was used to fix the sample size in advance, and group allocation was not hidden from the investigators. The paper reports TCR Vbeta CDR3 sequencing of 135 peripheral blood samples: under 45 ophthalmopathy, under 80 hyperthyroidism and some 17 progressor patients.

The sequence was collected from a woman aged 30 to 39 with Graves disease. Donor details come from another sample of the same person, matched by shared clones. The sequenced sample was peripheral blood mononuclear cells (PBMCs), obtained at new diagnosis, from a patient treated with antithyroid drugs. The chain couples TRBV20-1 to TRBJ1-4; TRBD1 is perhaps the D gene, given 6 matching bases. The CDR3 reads CSARDASGAGKLFF. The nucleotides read TGCAGTGCTAGAGATGCGTCAGGGGCTGGCAAACTGTTTTTT.